Listed below are T cell receptor beta chains from one sample, sequenced in a study of Ad26.COV2.S vaccination and SARS-CoV-2 variants. Produced via immunoSEQ multiplex PCR; TCRdb's table is partial and in-frame only. The sample holds fewer than 400,000 clones; around 91% are singletons and the top ten take 1.9%. The sequencing used peripheral blood, collected in a trial of Ad26.COV2.S vaccine versus placebo. The origin of the receptors is a person between 18 and 59 years old who received the Ad26.COV2.S COVID-19 vaccine or a placebo. CDR3s include the opening cysteine and the closing phenylalanine or tryptophan. The D gene is left open where the match is weak. Where a row states a size, it is once, few, many or the class of an expanded clone; other rows omit it.

TGTGCCACCAGGGACAGGACGAACACTGAAGCTTTCTTT CATRDRTNTEAFF TRBD1 TRBJ1-1 TRBV24-1 .
TGTGCCAGCAGCGCCCGACTAGCGGGAGCCCGGGAGCAGTACTTC CASSARLAGAREQYF TRBD2 TRBJ2-7 TRBV3-1/TRBV3-2 .
TGCAGTGCTAGATCCCGGGATACCCAGTACTTC CSARSRDTQYF . TRBJ2-5 TRBV20-1 .
TGCGCCAGCACACGACAGGGAAATGAGCAGTTCTTC CASTRQGNEQFF TRBD1 TRBJ2-1 TRBV10-2 .
TGTGCCAGCAGTACGAACGGCTATGGCTACACCTTC CASSTNGYGYTF . TRBJ1-2 TRBV28 .
TGTGCCTGGAGTACCAGTACCTGGGGCCAGTACTTC CAWSTSTWGQYF . TRBJ2-5 TRBV30 once
TGTGCCAGCAGTTACTCGGGACAGTGGCCCCAGCATTTT CASSYSGQWPQHF TRBD1 TRBJ1-5 TRBV6-5 few
TGCGCCAGCAGCCCCAGGATGGGAGGTGATTACAATGAGCAGTTCTTC CASSPRMGGDYNEQFF . TRBJ2-1 TRBV4-1 .
TGTGCCAGTAGTATAGATTTGCGGTCCAGGGGCTACAATGAGCAGTTCTTC CASSIDLRSRGYNEQFF . TRBJ2-1 TRBV19 .
TGTGCCAGTAAGAGTAGCTCTGGGGCCAACGTCCTGACTTTC CASKSSSGANVLTF . TRBJ2-6 TRBV19 few
TGTGCCACCAGCAGAGATTTCCTGAACACCGGGGAGCTGTTTTTT CATSRDFLNTGELFF . TRBJ2-2 TRBV15 once
TGTGCCAGCAGCTTAGAACTGGGAGGGCCGAGCTACAATGAGCAGTTCTTC CASSLELGGPSYNEQFF TRBD2 TRBJ2-1 TRBV11-3 .
TGTGCCAGCAGCTTCCGCGGCGGGGGTGAGCAGTTCTTC CASSFRGGGEQFF TRBD2 TRBJ2-1 TRBV7-3 .
TGCGCCAGCAGCCAGGACAGAAACACTGAAGCTTTCTTT CASSQDRNTEAFF . TRBJ1-1 TRBV5-1 .
TGCGCCAGCAGCCAAGATCTGGGAGGGGCCGCCTACGAGCAGTACTTC CASSQDLGGAAYEQYF TRBD2 TRBJ2-7 TRBV4-3 once
TGTGCCACCAGTGATTGGACCGATGAGGCAGATACGCAGTATTTT CATSDWTDEADTQYF . TRBJ2-3 TRBV24-1 .
TGTGCCAGCAGCTTCGGACGAGACAATGAGCAGTTCTTC CASSFGRDNEQFF . TRBJ2-1 TRBV5-6 .
TGTGCCAGCAGTTGGGGGACAGAAGACGAGCAGTACTTC CASSWGTEDEQYF TRBD1 TRBJ2-7 TRBV28 .
TGTGCCAGTAAGGGCGACTATTCCCCCCGTCCTAACGAGCAGTACTTC CASKGDYSPRPNEQYF . TRBJ2-7 TRBV19 .
TGTGCCTCTTCAATCCAGATTTCAAATGAAAAACTGTTTTTT CASSIQISNEKLFF . TRBJ1-4 TRBV30 .
TGTGCCAGCAGATCCGGACAGCGAGATGGCTACACCTTC CASRSGQRDGYTF . TRBJ1-2 TRBV27 .
TGTGCCAGCAGTTTCCGGACTCCTTCCTACGAGCAGTACTTC CASSFRTPSYEQYF . TRBJ2-7 TRBV28 .
TGTGCCAGCAGTATAGAGGGGCAGTCGTATGGCTACACCTTC CASSIEGQSYGYTF . TRBJ1-2 TRBV2 .
TGTGCCAGCAGTCGGAACCCCGGGACTACCTACGAGCAGTACTTC CASSRNPGTTYEQYF TRBD2 TRBJ2-7 TRBV6-5 .
TGTGCCAGCAGTTACTCCTGGGGACAATATGGCTACACCTTC CASSYSWGQYGYTF . TRBJ1-2 TRBV6-6 .
TGTGCCAGCAGTTCGGGGGAGGGCTTGTTAGGCTATGGCTACACCTTC CASSSGEGLLGYGYTF . TRBJ1-2 TRBV28 .
TGTGCCAGCAGCTTACTAGGGACTAGCGGGAGCAGAGAGACCCAGTACTTC CASSLLGTSGSRETQYF TRBD2 TRBJ2-5 TRBV11-3 .
TGTGCCAGCAAACATGATAACACCGGGGAGCTGTTTTTT CASKHDNTGELFF . TRBJ2-2 TRBV11-2 .
TGCGCCAGCAGCCAAGGCGAAGCGGGAGCCTCCTACGAGCAGTACTTC CASSQGEAGASYEQYF TRBD2 TRBJ2-7 TRBV4-1 .
TGTGCCAGCAGTTCCACTAGCGGGAGGGCCGGGGCCAAAAACATTCAGTACTTC CASSSTSGRAGAKNIQYF TRBD2 TRBJ2-4 TRBV28 .
TGTGCCAGCATAGCGGGGGAAAGCACTGAAGCTTTCTTT CASIAGESTEAFF . TRBJ1-1 TRBV28 .
TGTGCCAGCAGCCAGGGACAGCCAAATGAAAAACTGTTTTTT CASSQGQPNEKLFF TRBD1 TRBJ1-4 TRBV3-1/TRBV3-2 .
TGTGCCAGCAGCCGTGGGACAGGGGTCTCTGGGGCCAACGTCCTGACTTTC CASSRGTGVSGANVLTF TRBD1 TRBJ2-6 TRBV7-9 .
TGTGCCAGCAGCTTACGGCTCGACCACACAGATACGCAGTATTTT CASSLRLDHTDTQYF . TRBJ2-3 TRBV7-2 .
TGTGCCAGCAGCCCGGCCGGACAGGGGGGAGTATACGAGCAGTACTTC CASSPAGQGGVYEQYF TRBD1 TRBJ2-7 TRBV5-8 .
TGCGCCAGCAGTAGCGGATCCTACGAGCAGTACTTC CASSSGSYEQYF . TRBJ2-7 TRBV10-1 .
TGTGCCAGCAGCCCTCACGGGACTAGCCCTAATCAGCAGTTCTTC CASSPHGTSPNQQFF TRBD2 TRBJ2-1 TRBV7-2 once
TGTGCCGCCCAGACAGGGGGTAATTCACCCCTCCACTTT CAAQTGGNSPLHF TRBD1 TRBJ1-6 TRBV30 once
TGTGCCAGTAGGAGCCAGGGAGGTAATTCACCCCTCCACTTT CASRSQGGNSPLHF . TRBJ1-6 TRBV19 once
TGTGCCAGCAGCTTAGTTGGGACACAGCGTGAAAAACTGTTTTTT CASSLVGTQREKLFF . TRBJ1-4 TRBV7-2 .
TGTGCCTGCCACGGTTTCACCGGGGAGCTGTTTTTT CACHGFTGELFF . TRBJ2-2 TRBV30 .
TGTGCCAGCAGTACCTCGGGTTGGGATACGCAGTATTTT CASSTSGWDTQYF . TRBJ2-3 TRBV27 .
TGTGCCATCAGTGAGCCCCTCGGTCGGGGGCTATATGGCTACACCTTC CAISEPLGRGLYGYTF . TRBJ1-2 TRBV10-3 .
TGTGCCAGCAGCCCGGGGACAGGGGGCACCGGGGAGCTGTTTTTT CASSPGTGGTGELFF TRBD1 TRBJ2-2 TRBV28 .
TGTGCCAGTAGTATAGGGACAGGGAAGGGAAGCAATCAGCCCCAGCATTTT CASSIGTGKGSNQPQHF TRBD1 TRBJ1-5 TRBV19 .
TGTGCCAGCAGCTTATTTAGCCATCAGCCCCAGCATTTT CASSLFSHQPQHF . TRBJ1-5 TRBV7-9 .
TGTGCCAGCAGCTTAGTATCCGGGACTAGCGCGTACGAGCAGTACTTC CASSLVSGTSAYEQYF TRBD2 TRBJ2-7 TRBV11-3 .
TGTGCCAGCAGCTTGGATGCAGGGCCTGGAAACACCATATATTTT CASSLDAGPGNTIYF . TRBJ1-3 TRBV5-4 .
TGTGCCAGCAGCCAAGCGAACACTGAAGCTTTCTTT CASSQANTEAFF . TRBJ1-1 TRBV3-1/TRBV3-2 .
TGTGCCAGCAGTCCGGGAATGCGAAACACCATATATTTT CASSPGMRNTIYF . TRBJ1-3 TRBV27 .
TGTGCCAGCAGTGAGGGGCCTAGCGTAAGCACCGGGGAGCTGTTTTTT CASSEGPSVSTGELFF . TRBJ2-2 TRBV6-4 .
TGTGCCAGCAGCTTAGCGGGACAGGGTGCGAATGGCTACACCTTC CASSLAGQGANGYTF TRBD1 TRBJ1-2 TRBV7-9 .
TGTGCCAGCACCCCTGGGGCACAGATTCATCAGCCCCAGCATTTT CASTPGAQIHQPQHF . TRBJ1-5 TRBV28 .
TGTGCCAGCAGTTACTCGATACACAGGGGGGCCGGGGAGCTGTTTTTT CASSYSIHRGAGELFF TRBD1 TRBJ2-2 TRBV6-5 .
TGTGCCAGCAGCCAAGGTCGGGGAGGCTCCTACAATGAGCAGTTCTTC CASSQGRGGSYNEQFF . TRBJ2-1 TRBV4-2 .